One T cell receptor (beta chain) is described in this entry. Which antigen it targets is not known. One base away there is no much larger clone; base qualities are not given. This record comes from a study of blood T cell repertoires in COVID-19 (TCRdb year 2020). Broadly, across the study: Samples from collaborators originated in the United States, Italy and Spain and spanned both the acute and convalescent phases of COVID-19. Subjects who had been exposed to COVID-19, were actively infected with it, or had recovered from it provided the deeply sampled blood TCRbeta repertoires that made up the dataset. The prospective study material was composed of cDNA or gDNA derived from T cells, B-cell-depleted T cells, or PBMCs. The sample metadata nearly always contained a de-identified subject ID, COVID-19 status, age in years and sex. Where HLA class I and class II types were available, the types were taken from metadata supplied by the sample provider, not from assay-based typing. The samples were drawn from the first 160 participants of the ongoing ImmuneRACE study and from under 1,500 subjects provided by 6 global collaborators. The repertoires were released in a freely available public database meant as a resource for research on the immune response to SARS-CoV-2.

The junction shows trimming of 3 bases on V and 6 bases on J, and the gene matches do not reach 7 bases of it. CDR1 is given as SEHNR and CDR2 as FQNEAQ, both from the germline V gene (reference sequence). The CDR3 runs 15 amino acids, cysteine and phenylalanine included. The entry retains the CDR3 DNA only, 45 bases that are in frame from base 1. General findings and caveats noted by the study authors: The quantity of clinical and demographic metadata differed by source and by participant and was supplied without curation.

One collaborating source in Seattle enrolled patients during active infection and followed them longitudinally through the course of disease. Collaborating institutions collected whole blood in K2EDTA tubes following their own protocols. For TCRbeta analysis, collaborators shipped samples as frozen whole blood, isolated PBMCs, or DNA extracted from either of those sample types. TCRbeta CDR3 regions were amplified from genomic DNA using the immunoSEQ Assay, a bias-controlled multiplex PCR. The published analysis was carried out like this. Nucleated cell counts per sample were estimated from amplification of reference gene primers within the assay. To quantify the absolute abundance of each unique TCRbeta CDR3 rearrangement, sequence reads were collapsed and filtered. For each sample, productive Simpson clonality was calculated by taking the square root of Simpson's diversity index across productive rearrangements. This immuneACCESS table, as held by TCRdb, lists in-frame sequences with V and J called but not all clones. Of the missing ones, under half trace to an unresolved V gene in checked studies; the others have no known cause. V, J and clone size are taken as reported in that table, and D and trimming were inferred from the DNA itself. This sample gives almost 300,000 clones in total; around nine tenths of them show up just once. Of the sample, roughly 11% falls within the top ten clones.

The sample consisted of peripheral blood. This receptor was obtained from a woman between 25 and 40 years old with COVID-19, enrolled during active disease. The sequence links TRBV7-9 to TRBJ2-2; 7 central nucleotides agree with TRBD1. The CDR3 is CASSFHRGPPGELFF. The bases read TGTGCCAGCAGCTTCCACAGGGGCCCCCCCGGGGAGCTGTTTTTT.